A selection of T cell receptor beta chains follows, all from one sample in a study of blood T cell repertoires in COVID-19. Data came from immunoSEQ multiplex PCR; TCRdb stores just in-frame clones and leaves some out. The sample holds 35,000 to 50,000 clones, about nine tenths seen once. Sequenced material: peripheral blood. The receptor source for this set is a man in his sixties with active COVID-19. CDR3s include the opening cysteine and the closing phenylalanine or tryptophan. The D gene is left open where the match is weak. Size is stated for part of the rows, as once, few or many counts, or as a class when the clone is expanded.

TRBV7-2	-	TRBJ2-5	TRBD2	TGTGCCAGCAGCTTAGATCTAGCGGCCCTTTACGAGACCCAGTACTTC	CASSLDLAALYETQYF
TRBV12-3/TRBV12-4	-	TRBJ2-5	TRBD2	TGTGCCAGCAGCTCTAGCGGAGAGACCCAGTACTTC	CASSSSGETQYF
TRBV23-1	-	TRBJ2-3	TRBD2	TGCGCCAGCAGTCAAGGGAACGGGAGGGCCTGCACAGATACGCAGTATTTT	CASSQGNGRACTDTQYF
TRBV18	once	TRBJ2-4	-	TGTGCCAGCTCATCGACTAGGGAGCCCAAAAACATTCAGTACTTC	CASSSTREPKNIQYF
TRBV18	-	TRBJ1-1	TRBD1	TGTGCCAGCTCAGGGAGGACAGGGGACACTGAAGCTTTCTTT	CASSGRTGDTEAFF
TRBV5-1	once	TRBJ2-3	TRBD1	TGCGCCAGCAGCTTGGGCGGACAGGGGGCAACAGATACGCAGTATTTT	CASSLGGQGATDTQYF
TRBV19	-	TRBJ2-7	-	TGTGCCAGTAGTACCCCCGGGACAACCACCTCCTACGAGCAGTACTTC	CASSTPGTTTSYEQYF
TRBV11-2	-	TRBJ2-5	TRBD1	TGTGCCAGCAGCTTAGATCCGGGGTATGACAGGGGGGAGACCCAGTACTTC	CASSLDPGYDRGETQYF
TRBV19	-	TRBJ2-2	-	TGTGCCAGTAGCCGATCACAACCCGGGGAGCTGTTTTTT	CASSRSQPGELFF
TRBV21-1	-	TRBJ2-4	-	TGTGCCAGCTGCCGAGGGGGGACAGAAAACATTCAGTACTTC	CASCRGGTENIQYF
TRBV6-6	-	TRBJ2-1	-	TGTGCCAGCAGCCCAGCCAGGGGGCAGTTCTTC	CASSPARGQFF
TRBV5-1	-	TRBJ2-1	TRBD2	TGCGCCAGCAGCTTGCGCTCCAGCGGGAGGGTCAGCTCCTACAATGAGCAGTTCTTC	CASSLRSSGRVSSYNEQFF
TRBV7-9	-	TRBJ1-2	-	TGTGCCAGCAGCTTAGAAACAGCATATGGCTACACCTTC	CASSLETAYGYTF
TRBV14	-	TRBJ2-5	-	TGTGCCAGCAGCCAAGCTCTAGGTGGCCAAGAGACCCAGTACTTC	CASSQALGGQETQYF
TRBV2	-	TRBJ2-3	TRBD2	TGTGCCAGCAGTGAAGCGGTAGCGGGGATAAGCACAGATACGCAGTATTTT	CASSEAVAGISTDTQYF
TRBV12-3/TRBV12-4	-	TRBJ1-2	TRBD1	TGTGCCAGCAGTTGGGACAGGGGGGATGGCTACACCTTC	CASSWDRGDGYTF
TRBV2	-	TRBJ2-5	TRBD1	TGTGCCACCACCTCGGCAGTAGGGGGCGAGACCCAGTACTTC	CATTSAVGGETQYF
TRBV10-1	-	TRBJ2-2	-	TGCGCCAGCAGTGAGGGAGAGGCCACCCGGGAGCTGTTTTTT	CASSEGEATRELFF
TRBV4-1	-	TRBJ1-4	TRBD1	TGCGCCAGCAGCCAAGTCAGTACAGGGGGAGAAAAACTGTTTTTT	CASSQVSTGGEKLFF
TRBV19	-	TRBJ1-4	-	TGTGCCAGTAGCGACAGAACAACTAATGAAAAACTGTTTTTT	CASSDRTTNEKLFF
TRBV7-9	-	TRBJ1-2	-	TGTGCCAGCAGCTTATTGTCTGCGGGGGACGGTGGCTACACCTTC	CASSLLSAGDGGYTF
TRBV13	-	TRBJ2-2	-	TGTGCCAGCAGCCCCCGGGCGTGGGGCGATGTAGACACCGGGGAGCTGTTTTTT	CASSPRAWGDVDTGELFF
TRBV4-1	-	TRBJ2-7	-	TGCGCCAGCAGCCCGAACGGCTACGAGCAGTACTTC	CASSPNGYEQYF
TRBV3-1/TRBV3-2	-	TRBJ2-1	TRBD2	TGTGCCAGCAGCCTCGGACTAGCGGGAGCCTACAATGAGCAGTTCTTC	CASSLGLAGAYNEQFF
TRBV19	-	TRBJ2-7	TRBD2	TGTGCCAGTAATTCCGGACTAGCGGTATACGAGCAGTACTTC	CASNSGLAVYEQYF
TRBV28	-	TRBJ2-5	TRBD2	TGTGCCAGCACCCCGAGCGGGACTCGGGAGACCCAGTACTTC	CASTPSGTRETQYF
TRBV18	-	TRBJ2-1	TRBD2	TGTGCCAGCTCACCGACGGCGGGAGTCCGGAATGAGCAGTTCTTC	CASSPTAGVRNEQFF
TRBV7-8	-	TRBJ2-1	-	TGTGCCAGCAGCTTCCGGACTGGAATCTACAATGAGCAGTTCTTC	CASSFRTGIYNEQFF
TRBV4-2	few	TRBJ2-1	TRBD2	TGTGCCAGCAGCCAAGAACCCTTTAGCGGGACCAATGAGCAGTTCTTC	CASSQEPFSGTNEQFF
TRBV7-2	-	TRBJ2-3	-	TGTGCCAGCAGCTTCTACTCCCAAGATACGCAGTATTTT	CASSFYSQDTQYF
TRBV2	once	TRBJ2-7	TRBD2	TGTGCCAGCAGTGCTGTACTAGCGGGAGCTCCCTACGAGCAGTACTTC	CASSAVLAGAPYEQYF
TRBV9	-	TRBJ1-2	-	TGTGCCAGCAGCGTAGTGCCAGAGGTTGGCTATGGCTACACCTTC	CASSVVPEVGYGYTF
TRBV24-1	once	TRBJ2-3	-	TGTGCCACCAGTGATGGGACTAGCACAGATACGCAGTATTTT	CATSDGTSTDTQYF
TRBV10-3	-	TRBJ1-1	-	TGTGCCATCAGTGAGCCAGGGGCGAACACTGAAGCTTTCTTT	CAISEPGANTEAFF
TRBV2	-	TRBJ2-7	-	TGTGCCAGCAGTGAAGGGGCATACGAGCAGTACTTC	CASSEGAYEQYF
TRBV5-1	-	TRBJ1-1	TRBD1	TGCGCCAGCAGCATGGACAGGGTCACTGAAGCTTTCTTT	CASSMDRVTEAFF
TRBV29-1	-	TRBJ1-1	TRBD1	TGCAGCGTTGACCTGAACAGGGGAGGAACTGAAGCTTTCTTT	CSVDLNRGGTEAFF
TRBV5-4	-	TRBJ2-1	TRBD2	TGTGCCAGCAGCAGAACTAGCGGGCTGAGCAATGAGCAGTTCTTC	CASSRTSGLSNEQFF
TRBV2	-	TRBJ2-1	-	TGTGCCAGCAGTGAAGTGGAGGGATACAATGAGCAGTTCTTC	CASSEVEGYNEQFF
TRBV10-1	-	TRBJ2-3	-	TGCGCCAGCAGTGAGGGCCCCGGGGCAGATACGCAGTATTTT	CASSEGPGADTQYF
TRBV18	-	TRBJ1-2	-	TGTGCCAGCTCACCACCGGCAGGGGTTAACTATGGCTACACCTTC	CASSPPAGVNYGYTF
TRBV6-6	-	TRBJ2-7	-	TGTGCCAGCATAGGGGGAGTCTACGAGCAGTACTTC	CASIGGVYEQYF
TRBV2	-	TRBJ2-1	TRBD2	TGTGCCAGCAGGTATCTAGCGGGAGATAGTGAGCAGTTCTTC	CASRYLAGDSEQFF
TRBV2	-	TRBJ2-2	TRBD1	TGTGCCAGCAGAGTGGACAGGGGGCAAACCGGGGAGCTGTTTTTT	CASRVDRGQTGELFF
TRBV19	-	TRBJ2-1	-	TGTGCCAGCAGAGACTCTTCCTACAATGAGCAGTTCTTC	CASRDSSYNEQFF
TRBV6-5	-	TRBJ2-1	-	TGTGCCAGCAGTTATTCCAGGGGGGTCTACAATGAGCAGTTCTTC	CASSYSRGVYNEQFF
TRBV27	-	TRBJ2-7	-	TGTGCCAGCAGCACCCCTGGGGGAGGCGAGCAGTACTTC	CASSTPGGGEQYF